Included here is one TCR beta chain sequence, with context. Germline CDR1 is SGDLS and CDR2 is YYNGEE. Germline trimming cut 4 bases from V and 2 bases from J; bases unmatched to any gene: 5. CDR3 length: 16 amino acids. The data derive from a study of somatic mutations in cytotoxic T cells in rheumatoid arthritis. Libraries were prepared by immunoSEQ multiplex PCR; TCRdb keeps only in-frame clonotypes and omits some of them. The repertoire includes roughly 14,000 clones, approximately 90% of them detected once, and 15% to 20% sits in the top ten. V usage is TRBV9 and J usage is TRBJ2-3; 12 nucleotides align to TRBD2. The origin of this receptor is a man between 70 and 80 years old with rheumatoid arthritis. The material sequenced was CD4+ T cells sorted from blood. The DNA for the CDR3 is TGTGCCAGCAGCACCCGACTAGCGGGGGCCACAGATACGCAGTATTTT. It codes for CASSTRLAGATDTQYF. The full variable domain, its missing parts supplied by reference TRBV9 and TRBJ2-3, is DSGVTQTPKHLITATGQRVTLRCSPRSGDLSVYWYQQSLDQGLQFLIQYYNGEERAKGNILERFSAQQFPDLHSELNLSSLELGDSALYFCASSTRLAGATDTQYFGPGTRLTVL.